The sequence of this TCR beta chain was determined in a study of blood T cells in healthy people across ages. Sample-barcoded 5' priming and a J-beta primer mix drove a second PCR of roughly 7 to 11 cycles. TCRdb processed the 5' RACE reads anew with MiXCR; each CDR3 protein has one entry. Altogether 600,000 to 850,000 distinct CDR3 sequences are present, 35% to 45% being singletons, with the ten largest covering 20% to 25%. This clonotype was detected only once. The V end was cut by 2 bases, the J end by 9 bases, with 8 bases between. This CDR3 is 12 amino acids long. Material: blood. The TCR sequence derives from a woman aged 60-75 years in good health. The V gene is TRBV12-3 or TRBV12-4, the J gene TRBJ2-1; no firm D call. CDR3 nucleotides: TGTGCCAGCAGTTTATGGGAAGGTGAGCAGTTCTTC. Its translation is CASSLWEGEQFF.